This record concerns one T cell receptor beta chain sequence. The sample is drawn from a study of regulatory T cells in long-lasting Graves disease. Relying on iRepertoire HTBI primers and Arm-PCR of CDR3 regions, the team built TCR beta libraries. TCRdb reprocessed the multiplex PCR reads via MiXCR and lists one record per CDR3 protein. The sample carries about 320,000 distinct CDR3 sequences, 18% recorded once. Sample time point: newly diagnosed GD, antithyroid drugs for less than 3 months. RNA isolated from PBMCs was used to make the TCR library. Those enrolled as patients came out of an endocrinology department in Xi'an, China. Losses at the gene ends were 2 bases for V and 1 base for J; bases not matched to a gene: 4. This CDR3 is 15 amino acids long. Germline V gene sequence: CDR1 LNHNV, CDR2 YYDKDF (reference sequence).

The origin of this receptor is a female donor with Graves disease. Sequenced material: peripheral blood mononuclear cells (PBMCs), taken at new diagnosis, from a patient treated with antithyroid drugs. This chain links TRBV15 with TRBJ2-5; the match to TRBD1 covers 7 bases. The CDR3 DNA reads as TGTGCCACCAGCAGATTCGGGACAGTCCAAGAGACCCAGTACTTC. This translates into CATSRFGTVQETQYF.